A single sample gave rise to the 28 T cell receptor beta chains below, sequenced in a study of cytomegalovirus exposure and HLA in healthy donors. It was with 60 Vbeta and 13 Jbeta primers that the PCR ran. This table comes from immunoSEQ multiplex PCR, and its TCRdb copy is limited to in-frame clones, with some not included. The data include more than 40,000 clones; the top ten clones carry roughly 25%. The sample taken for sequencing was PBMCs. The receptor source for this set is a man aged 35-49 years in good health and CMV-seropositive.

The genes are TRBV5-4 and TRBJ2-2, with 7 positions matching TRBD1. Per germline, CDR1 SGHNT and CDR2 YYREEE (reference sequence). Trimming removed 4 bases from V and 4 bases from J; junction bases left unmatched: 13. This CDR3 spans 17 amino acids. The CDR3 sequence is CASSLEVGAGGTGELFF. In DNA form, the CDR3 reads TGTGCCAGCAGCCTTGAGGTTGGAGCAGGGGGCACCGGGGAGCTGTTTTTT.

The chain joins TRBV4-3 to TRBJ2-1; 8 nucleotides match TRBD2. Looked up from germline, CDR1 is LGHNA and CDR2 is YSLEER. J was trimmed by 8 bases and V by 1 base; bases with no gene match: 7. The CDR3 contains 15 residues. CDR3 sequence (DNA): TGCGCCAGCAGCCAAGTGCTGGCGGGGGGCGATGAGCAGTTCTTC. Translation gives CASSQVLAGGDEQFF.

The chain joins TRBV6-1 to TRBJ2-7, with 8 nucleotides matching TRBD1. Per germline, CDR1 MNHNS and CDR2 SASEGT. Trimming cost V 4 bases and J 2 bases; bases outside gene matches: 16. CDR3 length: 18 amino acids. The CDR3 is CASSVEKGRRTGPYEQYF. CDR3 DNA sequence: TGTGCCAGCAGTGTTGAAAAGGGGAGGCGGACAGGGCCCTACGAGCAGTACTTC.

The chain uses TRBV19 and TRBJ2-5, with 10 bases lining up with TRBD1. Near its end, the DNA agrees better with TRBJ2-7, so the J call may be wrong. The CDR3 contains 15 residues. Germline-derived CDR1 and CDR2 are LNHDA and SQIVND (reference sequence). In nucleotides, the CDR3 is TGTGCCAGTAGAATCCGGGACAGGGGCACCTACGAGCAGTACTTC. Translated: CASRIRDRGTYEQYF.

This chain links TRBV30 with TRBJ2-7, with TRBD1 matching over 8 bases. Germline CDR1 GTSNPN, CDR2 SVGIG (reference sequence). V shed 4 bases, J shed 4 bases, and the junction held 3 bases outside the gene matches. The CDR3 covers 12 residues. Here the CDR3 reads CAWTGGGYEQYF. The DNA for the CDR3 is TGTGCCTGGACAGGGGGCGGGTACGAGCAGTACTTC.

The chain links TRBV5-6 to TRBJ1-5, with no clear D. The length of the CDR3 is 15 residues. Trimming removed 4 bases at V and 5 bases at J, with 16 bases between. The germline V gene encodes CDR1 SGHDT and CDR2 YYEEEE. The CDR3 coding sequence is TGTGCCAGCAGCAGCTGGGAGAGACTCTATCAGCCCCAGCATTTT. Translating it yields CASSSWERLYQPQHF.

To note about this clone: A junction boundary mismatches the germline segment, possibly from a read error. This chain links TRBV6-1 with TRBJ2-5; weak D call: TRBD2 (6 bases). The CDR3 is 13 residues long. Per germline, CDR1 MNHNS and CDR2 SASEGT. CDR3 DNA sequence: TGTGCCACCCGTTTCGGGGGTGGAGAGGCCCAGTACTTC. Translated: CATRFGGGEAQYF.

The rearrangement joins TRBV6-5 to TRBJ2-7, with a tentative D call TRBD2 (6 bases). The CDR3 is 13 residues long. V was cut by 6 bases and J by 3 bases, with 12 bases left in between. The germline V gene encodes CDR1 MNHEY and CDR2 SVGAGI. CDR3 sequence: CASRAGTHYEQYF. Here the CDR3 DNA reads TGTGCCAGCAGAGCCGGGACTCACTACGAGCAGTACTTC.

This chain links TRBV11-2 with TRBJ2-2; TRBD1 is a possible D gene (5 bases). CDR1 SGHAT and CDR2 FQNNGV come from the germline V gene. The CDR3 totals 15 residues. V was pared by 1 base and J by 6 bases, with 12 bases between. The CDR3 bases are TGTGCCAGCAGCTTAGTTGTGGGGCCGGCCGGGGAGCTGTTTTTT. It translates to CASSLVVGPAGELFF.

This chain uses TRBV27 with TRBJ2-7, with D possibly TRBD1 on 5 matching bases. This CDR3 contains 14 residues. CDR1 is MNHEY and CDR2 is SMNVEV in the germline V gene (reference sequence). V lost 5 bases and J lost 1, with 12 bases in between. CDR3 in DNA: TGTGCCAGCAGTCCCCTCGCAGGGTCCTACGAGCAGTACTTC. Amino acids: CASSPLAGSYEQYF.

V gene TRBV1 combines with J gene TRBJ2-1; the D call in the table, TRBD2, was not verified against the DNA. TRBV1 is a pseudogene locus. The CDR3 runs 13 residues. For the CDR3, the DNA is TGCACCAGCAGCCAAGCGGGGTGGGATGAGCAGTTCTTC. This sequence encodes CTSSQAGWDEQFF.

The V gene is TRBV18, the J gene TRBJ1-1; possibly TRBD1 for D (6 bases). The CDR3 is made up of 14 amino acids. V lost 6 bases to trimming and J lost 2 bases, with 13 bases between them. CDR1 KGHSH and CDR2 LQKENI come from the germline V gene. The DNA of the CDR3 is TGTGCCAGCTCTCCCCGGACAGCCAACACTGAAGCTTTCTTT. It encodes CASSPRTANTEAFF.

The chain is built from TRBV7-9 and TRBJ2-7; TRBD2 is a possible D gene (5 bases). V lost 5 bases and J 2 bases, leaving 13 bases between the germline ends. This CDR3 is 14 amino acids long. Germline-derived CDR1 and CDR2 are SEHNR and FQNEAQ (reference sequence). The CDR3 here is CASSPSPSTYEQYF. For the CDR3, the DNA is TGTGCCAGCAGCCCTAGCCCGAGTACCTACGAGCAGTACTTC.

The V call is TRBV2, the J call TRBJ2-7, with TRBD1 as a possible D gene (6 bases). The V end lost 6 bases, the J end lost 4 bases, and 31 bases lay between the germline ends. Germline lookup yields CDR1 SNHLY and CDR2 FYNNEI. This CDR3 region has 19 residues. DNA for the CDR3: TGTGCCAGCAGCACCTGGATCCAGAATCACAGGGTTCCAGCATACGAGCAGTACTTC. It is translated as CASSTWIQNHRVPAYEQYF.

V and J are TRBV6-1 and TRBJ2-1, with D uncertain. Germline V CDR1 and CDR2: MNHNS, SASEGT. This CDR3 is 15 amino acids long. Trimming removed 3 bases from V and 0 bases from J, with 9 bases in between. The CDR3 sequence: CASSEGSSSYNEQFF. For the CDR3, the DNA is TGTGCCAGCAGTGAGGGCAGCAGCTCCTACAATGAGCAGTTCTTC.

The chain recombines TRBV7-9 with TRBJ2-3; 7 bases agree with TRBD2. CDR3 length equals 16 residues. CDR1 is SEHNR, CDR2 FQNEAQ, per germline (reference sequence). V lost 5 bases to trimming and J lost 0 bases; unmatched junction nucleotides: 8. The chain's CDR3 is CASSPATSTSTDTQYF. The CDR3 DNA is TGTGCCAGCAGCCCCGCGACTAGCACTAGCACAGATACGCAGTATTTT.

The chain couples TRBV29-1 to TRBJ1-2, with 8 positions matching TRBD1. Trimming removed 7 bases from V and 4 bases from J; junction bases left unmatched: 8. The CDR3 loop spans 13 amino acids. Germline values: CDR1 SQVTM, CDR2 ANQGSEA. Here the CDR3 reads CSARNDRGYGYTF. As DNA, the CDR3 is TGCAGCGCACGAAACGACAGGGGCTATGGCTACACCTTC.

This chain connects TRBV9 to TRBJ2-6; 7 bases map to TRBD1. The germline CDR1 and CDR2 sequences are SGDLS and YYNGEE. V lost 2 bases and J lost 0; bases outside the gene matches: 11. The CDR3 runs 19 residues. CDR3 sequence (DNA): TGTGCCAGCAGCGTCGGTAGTTGGACAGGCACCTCTGGGGCCAACGTCCTGACTTTC. As protein: CASSVGSWTGTSGANVLTF.

The CDR3, as DNA: TGTGCCAGCAGCTATCCTACTAGCGGGGGCTCCTACGAGCAGTACTTC. It yields the protein CASSYPTSGGSYEQYF. V usage is TRBV7-9 and J usage is TRBJ2-7; TRBD2 agrees at 11 bases. The V gene end was trimmed by 4 bases and the J gene end by 0 bases; junction bases not matched to a gene: 5. The CDR3 length is 16 residues. Germline-derived CDR1 and CDR2 are SEHNR and FQNEAQ (reference sequence).

V and J are TRBV12-5 and TRBJ1-3; D is ambiguous. V lost 6 bases and J 2 bases, leaving 8 bases between the germline ends. Germline-derived CDR1 and CDR2 are LGHNT and FRNRAP. This CDR3 spans 13 amino acids. The CDR3 sequence is CASGSIPGNTIYF. CDR3 bases: TGTGCTAGTGGGTCCATCCCTGGAAACACCATATATTTT.

In the case of this clone: The sample contains more than one DNA sequence encoding this CDR3. The chain couples TRBV28 to TRBJ1-2, with D perhaps matching TRBD1 (5 bases). The length of the CDR3 is 11 residues. Germline V gene sequence: CDR1 MDHEN, CDR2 SYDVKM. Trimming removed 11 bases from V and 2 bases from J, with 9 bases in between. In DNA, the CDR3 is TGTGCCTCACAGGCAAACTATGGCTACACCTTC. This codes for CASQANYGYTF.

The chain employs TRBV7-9 and TRBJ2-5, with 10 bases fitting TRBD2. The CDR3 covers 14 residues. Unmatched junction bases numbered 3, after V lost 4 bases and J lost 4 bases. Germline CDR1 is SEHNR and CDR2 is FQNEAQ (reference sequence). The CDR3 bases are TGTGCCAGCAGCTCGATAGCGGGGGGAGAGACCCAGTACTTC. Translation gives CASSSIAGGETQYF. Variable domain in full (rest from reference TRBV7-9 and TRBJ2-5): DTGVSQNPRHKITKRGQNVTFRCDPISEHNRLYWYRQTLGQGPEFLTYFQNEAQLEKSRLLSDRFSAERPKGSFSTLEIQRTEQGDSAMYLCASSSIAGGETQYFGPGTRLLVL.

The CDR3 DNA sequence: TGTGCCAGCAGCGTCTGGGCGGGACTAGGCACAGATACGCAGTATTTT. Translated, it gives CASSVWAGLGTDTQYF. The chain links TRBV9 to TRBJ2-3, with 8 bases that match TRBD2. CDR1 SGDLS and CDR2 YYNGEE come from the germline V gene. The CDR3 contains 16 residues. V gave up 2 bases and J gave up 1 base; unmatched junction bases: 6.

The DNA for the CDR3 is TGCGCCAGCAGCCAAGGCAGGGGGCCCTACGAGCAGTACTTC. Translation gives CASSQGRGPYEQYF. The rearrangement links TRBV4-3 to TRBJ2-7; 8 bases match TRBD1. Germline loops: CDR1 LGHNA, CDR2 YSLEER. After removal of 1 base from V and 2 bases from J, the junction contained 1 base not matched to a gene. The CDR3 spans 14 residues.

V is TRBV5-6 and J is TRBJ2-5, with D possibly being TRBD2 (5 bases). The CDR3 totals 18 residues. Per germline, CDR1 SGHDT and CDR2 YYEEEE. Trimming stripped 2 bases from V and 5 bases from J, with 25 bases between. DNA for the CDR3: TGTGCCAGCAGCTTTCAGAGGGTACTTGGCTCGACGGGGGAGACCCAGTACTTC. As protein: CASSFQRVLGSTGETQYF. The full variable domain, completed using reference TRBV5-6 and TRBJ2-5, is DAGVTQSPTHLIKTRGQQVTLRCSPKSGHDTVSWYQQALGQGPQFIFQYYEEEERQRGNFPDRFSGHQFPNYSSELNVNALLLGDSALYLCASSFQRVLGSTGETQYFGPGTRLLVL.

The gene calls are TRBV6-1 and TRBJ1-1; 7 nucleotides align to TRBD1. J gave up 1 base and V 0 bases, and 5 bases lay outside the gene matches. CDR1 and CDR2 from the germline V gene are MNHNS and SASEGT. There are 16 residues in the CDR3. The CDR3: CASSEAKNRGNTEAFF. The CDR3 DNA follows: TGTGCCAGCAGTGAAGCAAAGAACAGGGGGAACACTGAAGCTTTCTTT.

This chain connects TRBV11-1 to TRBJ2-7; perhaps TRBD2 as D (5 bases). Trimming pared 1 base from V and 3 bases from J, leaving 7 bases between. The CDR3 extends over 13 amino acids. Germline values: CDR1 SGHAT, CDR2 FQDESV (reference sequence). The CDR3 DNA reads as TGTGCCAGCAGCTTAGAGCGGATCTACGAGCAGTACTTC. Protein sequence: CASSLERIYEQYF.

The V gene is TRBV9, the J gene TRBJ2-3; 7 bases match TRBD2. Germline CDR1 reads SGDLS; CDR2 reads YYNGEE. The CDR3 loop spans 19 amino acids. V was clipped by 0 bases and J by 3 bases; unmatched bases: 16. This CDR3 reads CASSVAPSMAGEGTDTQYF. As DNA, the CDR3 is TGTGCCAGCAGCGTAGCCCCTTCCATGGCGGGAGAAGGTACAGATACGCAGTATTTT.